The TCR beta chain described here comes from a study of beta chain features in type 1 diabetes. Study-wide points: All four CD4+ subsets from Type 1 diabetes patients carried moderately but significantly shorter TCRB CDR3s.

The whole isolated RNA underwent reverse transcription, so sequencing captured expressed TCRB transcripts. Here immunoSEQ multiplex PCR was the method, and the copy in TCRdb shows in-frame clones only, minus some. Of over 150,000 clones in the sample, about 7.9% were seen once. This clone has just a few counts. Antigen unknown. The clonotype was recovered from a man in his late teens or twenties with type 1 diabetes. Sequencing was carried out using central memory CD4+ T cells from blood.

The DNA of the CDR3 is TGTGCCAGCATCGGGGGACAGGGCACAGATACGCAGTATTTT. It yields the protein CASIGGQGTDTQYF. J is TRBJ2-3 and V is TRBV28; 8 bases are a match to TRBD1. This CDR3 contains 14 residues. Germline CDR1 and CDR2: MDHEN and SYDVKM. Unmatched junction bases numbered 4, after V lost 7 bases and J lost 1 base.